This entry lists 19 T cell receptor beta chains sequenced from one sample in a study of T-cell memory formation after mild COVID-19. MiXCR, run by TCRdb on the 5' RACE reads, gives a single entry per CDR3 protein. The sample lists hundreds of thousands of distinct CDR3 sequences; under 30% were seen once. The material sequenced was PBMCs or a T cell subset sorted from them (not recorded which). These receptor sequences come from an adult woman who had mild COVID-19 (a few samples of this study predate the infection). Cell type and time point are not known.

The chain couples TRBV29-1 to TRBJ2-1; 10 nucleotides align to TRBD2. CDR3 size: 12 residues. Germline CDR1 SQVTM, CDR2 ANQGSEA. The junction had 6 bases not matched to a gene; V was cut back by 7 bases and J by 9 bases. The CDR3 region is CSAEREGGEQFF. The CDR3 DNA reads as TGCAGCGCCGAGCGGGAGGGCGGTGAGCAGTTCTTC.

The chain joins TRBV15 to TRBJ2-1, with D uncertain. The ends were cut back, 2 bases at V and 6 bases at J, with 17 bases in the middle. CDR1 and CDR2 (germline): LNHNV, YYDKDF (reference sequence). This CDR3 comprises 16 residues. Here the CDR3 reads CATSRSPGYLGNEQFF. DNA for the CDR3: TGTGCCACCAGCAGATCTCCGGGCTATCTAGGCAATGAGCAGTTCTTC.

This clonotype was seen a few times. This sequence joins TRBV6-2 or TRBV6-3 and TRBJ2-1; 11 nucleotides match TRBD2. Germline trimming cut 9 bases from V and 7 bases from J; bases unmatched to any gene: 14. The CDR3 has 16 residues. From germline, CDR1 is MNHEY and CDR2 SVGEGT. The CDR3 nucleotides are TGTGCCAGTAGGGCCTCCCGACTAGCGGGACGGAATGAGCAGTTCTTC. The encoded protein is CASRASRLAGRNEQFF.

The rearrangement uses TRBV12-3 or TRBV12-4 and TRBJ1-1; TRBD1 aligns across 9 bases. The CDR3 loop spans 15 amino acids. V was pared by 8 bases and J by 4 bases, with 11 bases of the junction left unmatched. CDR3: CASVLQGAIGTEAFF. The CDR3 DNA is TGTGCCAGCGTTCTACAGGGGGCTATAGGCACTGAAGCTTTCTTT.

This clonotype came up a few times. The chain couples TRBV9 to TRBJ2-5; D gene ambiguous. This CDR3 region has 12 residues. Trimming took off 0 bases at V and 4 bases at J, with 4 bases between the two ends. Germline assignment: CDR1 SGDLS and CDR2 YYNGEE. The CDR3 reads CASSVDGETQYF. The CDR3 region has the DNA TGTGCCAGCAGCGTAGATGGAGAGACCCAGTACTTC.

The sample holds a few counts of this clonotype. J is TRBJ2-1 and V is TRBV14; D is undetermined. The length of the CDR3 is 13 residues. Germline values: CDR1 SGHDN, CDR2 FVKESK. V gave up 3 bases and J gave up 9 bases, with 12 bases separating them. In nucleotides, the CDR3 is TGTGCCAGCAGCCACAAAAAATGGGGTGAGCAGTTCTTC. Translating it yields CASSHKKWGEQFF.

In this sample, this clonotype turned up a few times. The V and J genes are TRBV25-1 and TRBJ2-1, with TRBD2 matching 13 bases. The CDR3 totals 16 residues. J was trimmed by 4 bases and V by 10 bases; bases with no gene match: 10. Germline assignment: CDR1 MGHDK and CDR2 SYGVNS. For the CDR3, the DNA is TGTGCCAAAAGAACTAGCGGGGGGGGAAGGTACAATGAGCAGTTCTTC. Translated, it gives CAKRTSGGGRYNEQFF.

This clonotype was counted between two and nine times. This chain links TRBV7-9 with TRBJ2-4, with a weak D call TRBD1 (6 bases). The CDR3 has 14 residues. Trimming took 5 bases from V and 2 from J, leaving 10 bases between them. Per germline, CDR1 SEHNR and CDR2 FQNEAQ (reference sequence). The CDR3 loop is CASSRGQPKNIQYF. As DNA, the CDR3 is TGTGCCAGCAGCCGCGGACAGCCCAAAAACATTCAGTACTTC.

V gene TRBV4-3 combines with J gene TRBJ2-7, with unresolved D. V lost 0 bases, J lost 2 bases, and 11 bases lay in between. Germline CDR1 reads LGHNA; CDR2 reads YSLEER. This CDR3 has 15 amino acids. For the CDR3, the DNA is TGCGCCAGCAGCCAAGACCCCGACCCGACCTACGAGCAGTACTTC. Translating gives CASSQDPDPTYEQYF.

This rearrangement joins TRBV7-8 to TRBJ2-3, with D possibly matching TRBD2 (6 bases). Trimming removed 5 bases from V and 0 bases from J, with 12 bases in between. Looked up from germline, CDR1 is SGHVS and CDR2 is FQNEAQ. The CDR3 loop spans 15 amino acids. CDR3 coding DNA: TGTGCCAGCAGCCCCCGGGACTCTAGCACAGATACGCAGTATTTT. This encodes CASSPRDSSTDTQYF.

This clonotype was seen a few times. This sequence joins TRBV13 and TRBJ2-3, with 8 bases lining up with TRBD1. Losses at the gene ends were 11 bases for V and 2 bases for J; bases not matched to a gene: 6. CDR1 and CDR2 from the germline V gene are PRHDT and FYEKMQ (reference sequence). The CDR3 runs to 13 residues. The CDR3 here is CAGQGDPTDTQYF. The DNA for the CDR3 is TGTGCCGGACAGGGAGACCCCACAGATACGCAGTATTTT. Variable domain in full (rest from reference TRBV13 and TRBJ2-3): AAGVIQSPRHLIKEKRETATLKCYPIPRHDTVYWYQQGPGQDPQFLISFYEKMQSDKGSIPDRFSAQQFSDYHSELNMSSLELGDSALYFCAGQGDPTDTQYFGPGTRLTVL.

This sequence joins TRBV7-2 and TRBJ2-1; 8 bases align to TRBD2. The germline V gene encodes CDR1 SGHTA and CDR2 FQGNSA. With V trimmed by 3 bases and J by 7 bases, 14 bases remained unmatched. The CDR3 contains 17 residues. As DNA, the CDR3 is TGTGCCAGCAGCTTGCAACTCACTAGCGGAGGGAGAAATGAGCAGTTCTTC. Translated, it gives CASSLQLTSGGRNEQFF. Looking up the rest from reference TRBV7-2 and TRBJ2-1 gives the full variable domain: GAGVSQSPSNKVTEKGKDVELRCDPISGHTALYWYRQSLGQGLEFLIYFQGNSAPDKSGLPSDRFSAERTGGSVSTLTIQRTQQEDSAVYLCASSLQLTSGGRNEQFFGPGTRLTVL.

This clonotype was found a few times. The J gene is TRBJ2-5, the V gene TRBV29-1, with D hard to call. V was trimmed by 3 bases and J by 1 base, leaving 9 bases between them. The germline gives CDR1 SQVTM, CDR2 ANQGSEA. CDR3 size: 13 residues. CDR3 bases: TGCAGCGTTGACGCGAGCCCCCAAGAGACCCAGTACTTC. Its translation: CSVDASPQETQYF.

This CDR3 reads CASSPVVGQPDYEQYF. DNA for the CDR3: TGTGCCAGCAGCCCGGTCGTTGGACAACCCGATTACGAGCAGTACTTC. This chain connects TRBV4-2 to TRBJ2-7; D possibly corresponds to TRBD1 (5 bases). V was clipped by 4 bases and J by 4 bases, with 20 bases between them. In germline, CDR1 is LGHNA, CDR2 YNFKEQ. CDR3 length: 16 amino acids.

The chain carries TRBV28 and TRBJ2-5; 12 nucleotides match TRBD2. Trimming cost V 4 bases and J 1 base; bases outside gene matches: 7. The length of the CDR3 is 17 residues. Germline V CDR1 and CDR2: MDHEN, SYDVKM. CDR3 protein: CASSSPSSGRAQETQYF. The CDR3 DNA is TGTGCCAGCAGTTCCCCTTCTAGCGGGAGGGCCCAAGAGACCCAGTACTTC.

This clonotype was seen at least ten times. This chain joins TRBV4-1 and TRBJ2-5; 9 bases match TRBD2. V shed 4 bases and J 4 bases; nucleotides not matched to a gene: 7. From germline, CDR1 is MGHRA and CDR2 YSYEKL. The CDR3 covers 15 residues. CDR3: CASSPPLRGGETQYF. Here the CDR3 DNA reads TGCGCCAGCAGCCCCCCCCTGCGGGGGGGAGAGACCCAGTACTTC.

The chain couples TRBV20-1 to TRBJ2-1; 8 nucleotides match TRBD2. There are 13 residues in the CDR3. V lost 6 bases to trimming and J lost 6 bases; unmatched junction nucleotides: 7. Looked up from germline, CDR1 is DFQATT and CDR2 is SNEGSKA (reference sequence). CDR3 nucleotides: TGCAGTGCCCCGCCTAGCGGGTCCAATGAGCAGTTCTTC. Amino acids: CSAPPSGSNEQFF.

The chain combines TRBV28 with TRBJ2-7; 10 positions match TRBD1. The V segment lost 3 bases and the J segment 6 bases; nucleotides outside the gene matches: 2. CDR1 MDHEN and CDR2 SYDVKM come from the germline V gene. This CDR3 contains 13 residues. CDR3 amino acids: CASSLDRGVEQYF. The CDR3 bases are TGTGCCAGCAGTTTGGACAGGGGGGTCGAGCAGTACTTC.

The table lists this clonotype with a few counts. CDR3: CASSWAGGEETQYF. In DNA, the CDR3 is TGTGCCAGCAGTTGGGCGGGGGGCGAAGAGACCCAGTACTTC. The chain links TRBV12-3 or TRBV12-4 to TRBJ2-5; 8 nucleotides match TRBD2. This CDR3 contains 14 residues. The junction had 4 bases not matched to a gene; V was cut back by 4 bases and J by 3 bases.